This T cell receptor beta chain was sequenced in a study of T-cell reconstitution after alpha-beta-depleted transplantation in children. A TCRbeta library incorporating unique molecular identifiers was prepared. TCRdb recomputed calls from the PCR reads with MiXCR, one row per CDR3 protein. The repertoire holds roughly 300,000 distinct CDR3 sequences, with around 9.6% as singletons. Between the trimmed V and J ends, which lost 8 bases and 9 bases, there was a span of 11 bases. The V gene's germline CDR1 is SGHAT and CDR2 FQNNGV. The CDR3 spans 11 residues. The V call is TRBV11-2, the J call TRBJ2-1; D possibly corresponds to TRBD1 (7 bases). This TCR was recovered from a human donor who donated a stem cell graft to a child with SCID. The source material was PBMCs from the stem cell graft donor, sampled from the stem cell graft. DNA for the CDR3: TGTGCCAGCGGAGGGGGCCCTGAGCAGTTCTTC. Translating gives CASGGGPEQFF.